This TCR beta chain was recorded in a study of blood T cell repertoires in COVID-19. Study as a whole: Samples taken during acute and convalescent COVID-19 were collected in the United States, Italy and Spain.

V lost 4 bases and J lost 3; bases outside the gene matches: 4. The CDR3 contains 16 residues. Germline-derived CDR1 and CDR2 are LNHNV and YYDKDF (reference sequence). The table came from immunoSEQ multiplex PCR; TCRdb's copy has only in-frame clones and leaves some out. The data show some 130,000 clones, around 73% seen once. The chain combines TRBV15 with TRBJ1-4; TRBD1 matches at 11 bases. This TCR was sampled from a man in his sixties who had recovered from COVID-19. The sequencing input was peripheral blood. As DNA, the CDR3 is TGTGCCACCAGCACCGGGACAGGGGGTTCTAATGAAAAACTGTTTTTT. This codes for CATSTGTGGSNEKLFF. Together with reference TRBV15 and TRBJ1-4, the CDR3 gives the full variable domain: DAMVIQNPRYQVTQFGKPVTLSCSQTLNHNVMYWYQQKSSQAPKLLFHYYDKDFNNEADTPDNFQSRRPNTSFCFLDIRSPGLGDTAMYLCATSTGTGGSNEKLFFGSGTQLSVL.